This record covers a single T cell receptor (beta chain). From germline, CDR1 is ENHRY and CDR2 SYGVKD. The V end was cut by 3 bases, the J end by 5 bases, with 8 bases between. The CDR3 extends over 13 amino acids. These data belong to a study of T cell changes during pregnancy in multiple sclerosis. Libraries were prepared by immunoSEQ multiplex PCR; TCRdb keeps only in-frame clonotypes and omits some of them. The sample contains 35,000 to 50,000 clones, roughly 90% of which appear only once. The sample was PBMCs (not recorded whether the cells were cultured). V and J are TRBV10-3 and TRBJ1-5, with no clear D. The clonotype comes from a female donor with multiple sclerosis, enrolled in a pregnancy study. As DNA, the CDR3 is TGTGCCATCAGTGAAACGGCGGATCAGCCCCAGCATTTT. Translation: CAISETADQPQHF.